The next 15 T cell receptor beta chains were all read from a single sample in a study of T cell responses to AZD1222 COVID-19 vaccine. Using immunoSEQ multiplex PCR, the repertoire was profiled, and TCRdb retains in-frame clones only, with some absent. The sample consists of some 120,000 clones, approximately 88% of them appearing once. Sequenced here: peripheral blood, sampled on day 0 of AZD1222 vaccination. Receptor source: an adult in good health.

CDR3: CASSSLGTGSYNEQFF. As DNA, the CDR3 is TGTGCCAGTAGTAGCCTCGGGACCGGGTCCTACAATGAGCAGTTCTTC. This chain links TRBV19 with TRBJ2-1, with D perhaps being TRBD1 or TRBD2 (5 bases each). This CDR3 has 16 amino acids. Trimming left V 4 bases short and J 1 base short, with 14 bases between. Per germline, CDR1 LNHDA and CDR2 SQIVND (reference sequence).

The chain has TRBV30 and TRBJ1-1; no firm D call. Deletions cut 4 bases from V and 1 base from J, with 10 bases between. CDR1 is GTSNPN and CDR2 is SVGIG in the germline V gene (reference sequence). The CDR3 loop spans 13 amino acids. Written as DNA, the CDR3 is TGTGCCTGGACTGATGACACGAACACTGAAGCTTTCTTT. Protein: CAWTDDTNTEAFF.

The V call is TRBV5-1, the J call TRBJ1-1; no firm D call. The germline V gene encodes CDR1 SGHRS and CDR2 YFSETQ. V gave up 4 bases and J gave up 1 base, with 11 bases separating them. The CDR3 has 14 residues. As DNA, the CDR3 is TGCGCCAGCAGCGAACAAGGTGGGAACACTGAAGCTTTCTTT. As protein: CASSEQGGNTEAFF. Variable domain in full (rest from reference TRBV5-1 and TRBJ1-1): KAGVTQTPRYLIKTRGQQVTLSCSPISGHRSVSWYQQTPGQGLQFLFEYFSETQRNKGNFPGRFSGRQFSNSRSEMNVSTLELGDSALYLCASSEQGGNTEAFFGQGTRLTVV.

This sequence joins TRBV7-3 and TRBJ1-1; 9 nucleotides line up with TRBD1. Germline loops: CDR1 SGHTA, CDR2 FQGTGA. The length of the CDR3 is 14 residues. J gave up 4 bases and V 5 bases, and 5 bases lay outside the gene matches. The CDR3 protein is CASSDKTGGTEAFF. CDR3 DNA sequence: TGTGCCAGCAGCGATAAGACAGGGGGCACTGAAGCTTTCTTT.

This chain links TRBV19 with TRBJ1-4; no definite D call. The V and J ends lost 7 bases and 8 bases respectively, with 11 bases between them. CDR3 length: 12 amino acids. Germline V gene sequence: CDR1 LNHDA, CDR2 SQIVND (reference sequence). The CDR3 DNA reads TGTGCCAGTACTCTCGGCCGGGAAAAACTGTTTTTT. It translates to CASTLGREKLFF.

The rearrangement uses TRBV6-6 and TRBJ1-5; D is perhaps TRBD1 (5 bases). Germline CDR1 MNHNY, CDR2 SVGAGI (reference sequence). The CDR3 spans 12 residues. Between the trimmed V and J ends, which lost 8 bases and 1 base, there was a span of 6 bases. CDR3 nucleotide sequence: TGTGCCAGCGGGGGAAGCAATCAGCCCCAGCATTTT. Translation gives CASGGSNQPQHF.

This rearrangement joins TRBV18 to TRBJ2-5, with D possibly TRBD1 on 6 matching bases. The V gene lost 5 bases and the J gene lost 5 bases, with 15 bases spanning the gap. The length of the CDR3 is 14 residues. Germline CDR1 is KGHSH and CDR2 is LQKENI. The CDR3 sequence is CASSSRQGLETQYF. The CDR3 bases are TGTGCCAGCTCAAGCCGGCAGGGGCTGGAGACCCAGTACTTC.

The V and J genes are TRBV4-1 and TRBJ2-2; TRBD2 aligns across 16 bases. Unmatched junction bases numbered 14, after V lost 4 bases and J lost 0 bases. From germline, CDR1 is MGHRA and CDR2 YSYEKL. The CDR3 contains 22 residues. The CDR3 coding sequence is TGCGCCAGCAGCCGTCATGCTACCGGGACTAGCGGGGGGGCCACGAACACCGGGGAGCTGTTTTTT. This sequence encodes CASSRHATGTSGGATNTGELFF.

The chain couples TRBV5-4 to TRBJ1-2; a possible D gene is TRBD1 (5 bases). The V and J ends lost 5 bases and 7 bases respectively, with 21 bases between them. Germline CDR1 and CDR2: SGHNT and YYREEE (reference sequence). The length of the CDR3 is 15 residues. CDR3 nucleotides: TGTGCCAGCAGGATATCCGGGACTCCCCGTGGTGGCTACACCTTC. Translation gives CASRISGTPRGGYTF. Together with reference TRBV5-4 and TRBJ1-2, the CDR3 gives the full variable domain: ETGVTQSPTHLIKTRGQQVTLRCSSQSGHNTVSWYQQALGQGPQFIFQYYREEENGRGNFPPRFSGLQFPNYSSELNVNALELDDSALYLCASRISGTPRGGYTFGSGTRLTVV.

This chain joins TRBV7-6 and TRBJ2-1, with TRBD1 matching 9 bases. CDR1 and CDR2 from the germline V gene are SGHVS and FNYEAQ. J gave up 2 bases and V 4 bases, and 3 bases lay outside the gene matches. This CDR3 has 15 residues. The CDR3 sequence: CASSSQGAPYNEQFF. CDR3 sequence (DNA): TGTGCCAGCAGCTCACAGGGGGCCCCCTACAATGAGCAGTTCTTC.

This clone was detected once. CDR3 residues: CASSLFQSQETQYF. The CDR3 DNA reads as TGTGCCAGCAGCTTATTCCAGTCCCAAGAGACCCAGTACTTC. This sequence joins TRBV11-3 and TRBJ2-5, with D unclear. Germline V gives CDR1 SGHNT, CDR2 YENEEA. This CDR3 has 14 residues. V gave up 2 bases and J gave up 1 base, with 8 bases separating them.

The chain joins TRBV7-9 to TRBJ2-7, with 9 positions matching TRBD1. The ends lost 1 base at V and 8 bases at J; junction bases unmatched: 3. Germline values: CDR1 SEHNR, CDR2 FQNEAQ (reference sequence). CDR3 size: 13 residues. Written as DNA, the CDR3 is TGTGCCAGCAGCTTAGGGGGACAGGGTAAGCAGTACTTC. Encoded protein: CASSLGGQGKQYF.

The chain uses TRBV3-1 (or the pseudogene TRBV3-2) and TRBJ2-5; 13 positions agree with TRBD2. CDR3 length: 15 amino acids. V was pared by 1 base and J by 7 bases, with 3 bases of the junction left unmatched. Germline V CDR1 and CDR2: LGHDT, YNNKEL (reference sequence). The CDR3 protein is CASSQGTSGSVTQYF. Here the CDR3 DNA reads TGTGCCAGCAGCCAAGGGACTAGCGGGAGTGTGACCCAGTACTTC.

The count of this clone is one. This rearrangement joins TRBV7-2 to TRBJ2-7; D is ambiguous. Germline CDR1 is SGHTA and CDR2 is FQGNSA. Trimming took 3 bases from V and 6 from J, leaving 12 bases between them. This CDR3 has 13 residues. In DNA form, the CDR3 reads TGTGCCAGCAGCTTTACGGACGGCGGCGAGCAGTACTTC. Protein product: CASSFTDGGEQYF.

In nucleotides, the CDR3 is TGTGCCACCAAACCGGAGTACCTCCTTAACTATGGCTACACCTTC. Residues: CATKPEYLLNYGYTF. The chain combines TRBV6-5 with TRBJ1-2; D gene uncertain. The V gene lost 10 bases and the J gene lost 1 base, with 19 bases spanning the gap. Germline V gene sequence: CDR1 MNHEY, CDR2 SVGAGI. The CDR3 loop spans 15 amino acids.